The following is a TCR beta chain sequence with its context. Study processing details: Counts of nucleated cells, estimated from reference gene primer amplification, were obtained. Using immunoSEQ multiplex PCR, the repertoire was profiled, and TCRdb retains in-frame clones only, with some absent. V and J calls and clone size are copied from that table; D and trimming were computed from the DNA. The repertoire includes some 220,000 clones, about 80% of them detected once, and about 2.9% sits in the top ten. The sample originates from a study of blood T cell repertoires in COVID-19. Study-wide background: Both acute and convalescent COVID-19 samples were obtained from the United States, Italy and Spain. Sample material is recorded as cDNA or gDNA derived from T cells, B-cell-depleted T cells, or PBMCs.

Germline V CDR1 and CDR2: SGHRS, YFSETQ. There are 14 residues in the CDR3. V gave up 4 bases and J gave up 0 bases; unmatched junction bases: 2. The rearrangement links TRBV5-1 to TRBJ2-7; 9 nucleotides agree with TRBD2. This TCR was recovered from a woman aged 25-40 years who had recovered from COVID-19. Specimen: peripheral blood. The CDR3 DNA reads TGCGCCAGCAGCCCGACTAGCGGCTCCTACGAGCAGTACTTC. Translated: CASSPTSGSYEQYF.